The rows below give T cell receptor beta chains drawn from one sample of a study of T-cell reconstitution after alpha-beta-depleted transplantation in children. TCRdb passed the PCR reads through MiXCR, listing each CDR3 protein once. The sample comprises 250,000 to 300,000 distinct CDR3 sequences, 7.5% to 9% of which are singletons, and approximately 8.2% rests with the top ten. This material consisted of peripheral blood, taken 360 days after TCRalphabeta/CD19-depleted stem cell transplant. The receptors were sampled from a female patient aged 2-9 years who had a stem cell transplant for Fanconi anemia, so the T cells may come from the graft donor. The CDR3 runs from the conserved cysteine through the conserved F or W. Each record gives: J gene, V gene, clone size, D gene, CDR3 DNA, CDR3 protein. D genes are given only for firm matches. Not all rows give a size; the values are once, few, many and, for expanded clones, a class.

TRBJ2-1	TRBV20-1	few	TRBD2	TGCAGTGCTAGAGGTGTTGGGGGCGGGGGGTTCGGGTTCTTC	CSARGVGGGGFGFF
TRBJ2-2	TRBV3-1	-	-	TGTGCCAGCAGCCACGACGGTAGGACGGGGGAGCTGTTTTTT	CASSHDGRTGELFF
TRBJ2-1	TRBV5-5	few	-	TGTGCCAGCAGCTTGGAGGGGCATAGCTCCTACAATGAGCAGTTCTTC	CASSLEGHSSYNEQFF
TRBJ2-1	TRBV27	-	TRBD2	TGTGCCAGCGGCTCTAGCGGGTCCCCCTACAATGAGCAGTTCTTC	CASGSSGSPYNEQFF
TRBJ2-1	TRBV7-2	-	TRBD2	TGTGCCAGCAGCTTAGATACTAGCGATTACAATGAGCAGTTCTTC	CASSLDTSDYNEQFF
TRBJ1-6	TRBV5-1	few	-	TGCGCCAGCAGCTTGGACGCCGGGACGGGCAGGCATTCACCCCTCCACTTT	CASSLDAGTGRHSPLHF
TRBJ1-2	TRBV28	-	TRBD1	TGTGCCAGCAGCCCAGGGGGGGGCTACACCTTC	CASSPGGGYTF
TRBJ2-7	TRBV4-2	many	-	TGTGCCAGCAGCCAAATAGCGTTCTCTCTCTACGAGCAGTACTTC	CASSQIAFSLYEQYF
TRBJ2-3	TRBV12-3/TRBV12-4	many	TRBD1	TGTGCCAGCAGTCCCCGACAGGGTTCTTACACAGATACGCAGTATTTT	CASSPRQGSYTDTQYF
TRBJ2-1	TRBV7-9	many	-	TGTGCCAGCAGCCGCCTAAGGGGGGCTTACTACAATGAGCAGTTCTTC	CASSRLRGAYYNEQFF
TRBJ2-5	TRBV7-6	many	TRBD2	TGTGCCAGCAGCCCTTCGGGGAAGACTAGCCAATACTTC	CASSPSGKTSQYF
TRBJ2-3	TRBV5-1	many	TRBD2	TGCGCCAGCAGCTTGGGACTAGCGGAAGTCACAGATACGCAGTATTTT	CASSLGLAEVTDTQYF
TRBJ2-3	TRBV15	many	TRBD2	TGTGCCACCAAGGGAGTTGCGGGGGGGCCAACAGATACGCAGTATTTT	CATKGVAGGPTDTQYF
TRBJ1-1	TRBV6-5	-	-	TGTGCCAGCAGTTACTCGAACACCCGGACGGCTGAAGCTTTCTTT	CASSYSNTRTAEAFF
TRBJ1-5	TRBV9	few	TRBD1	TGTGCCAGCAGCGCGGGACAGGGAAATCAGCCCCAGCATTTT	CASSAGQGNQPQHF
TRBJ1-6	TRBV6-6	-	TRBD1	TGTGCCAGCAGTTTCGCCCCGGCGGCAGGGGGCTCCTATAATTCACCCCTCCACTTT	CASSFAPAAGGSYNSPLHF
TRBJ2-3	TRBV10-3	many	-	TGTGCCATCAGTCTTAAGGCGGGAACGGGTGGAGATACGCAGTATTTT	CAISLKAGTGGDTQYF
TRBJ1-1	TRBV20-1	many	TRBD1	TGCAGTGCTAGAGTTACCGGGACAGTGGCTTTCTTT	CSARVTGTVAFF
TRBJ1-5	TRBV6-1	many	-	TGTGCCACCCTGAGAGACATTCCCCTCGAACCCCAGCATTTT	CATLRDIPLEPQHF
TRBJ1-1	TRBV18	-	-	TGTGCCAGCTCACAAACTCAGGGGAGAAACACTGAAGCTTTCTTT	CASSQTQGRNTEAFF
TRBJ2-2	TRBV6-5	-	TRBD1	TGTGCCAGCAGTTACTCGGGGACAGGGATAAGTTTGGGTAGTGGGGAGCTGTTTTTT	CASSYSGTGISLGSGELFF
TRBJ1-2	TRBV5-1	many	TRBD1	TGCGCCAGCAGCGGGAGGACAGGTGGCTATGGCTACACCTTC	CASSGRTGGYGYTF